This entry lists 3 T cell receptor beta chains sequenced from one sample in a study of T cells in Graves' hyperthyroidism and ophthalmopathy. The source material, RNA transcripts, was used to amplify TCR beta CDR3 regions. The TCR CDR3 was amplified in a first-round RT-PCR using the HTBI primer set. Each CDR3 protein is one row after TCRdb ran MiXCR on the multiplex PCR reads. Of approximately 370,000 distinct CDR3 sequences in the sample, about a sixth were seen once. The sample was blood. The receptors come from a woman aged 30 to 39 with Graves' hyperthyroidism that later progressed to Graves' ophthalmopathy.

The table lists this clonotype with many counts. The chain joins TRBV11-2 to TRBJ1-2; TRBD1 matches at 7 bases. The CDR3 spans 14 residues. The germline CDR1 and CDR2 sequences are SGHAT and FQNNGV. Trimming removed 2 bases from V and 3 bases from J; junction bases left unmatched: 3. The DNA of the CDR3 is TGTGCCAGCAGCTTAACAGGGGCCGACTATGGCTACACCTTC. Its protein product is CASSLTGADYGYTF. Combining the CDR3 with reference TRBV11-2 and TRBJ1-2 gives the whole variable domain EAGVAQSPRYKIIEKRQSVAFWCNPISGHATLYWYQQILGQGPKLLIQFQNNGVVDDSQLPKDRFSAERLKGVDSTLKIQPAKLEDSAVYLCASSLTGADYGYTFGSGTRLTVV.

DNA for the CDR3: TGTGCCAGCAGTTACGGGGAGAGCACTGAAGCTTTCTTT. Protein sequence: CASSYGESTEAFF. The gene calls are TRBV6-6 and TRBJ1-1; D is ambiguous. Germline CDR1 is MNHNY and CDR2 is SVGAGI (reference sequence). This CDR3 contains 13 residues. Trimming cost V 2 bases and J 4 bases, with 8 bases left between them.

This clonotype was seen ten or more times. The rearrangement joins TRBV11-2 to TRBJ1-4, with D uncertain. V was shortened by 1 base and J by 0 bases, with 21 bases between the two germline ends. This CDR3 spans 20 amino acids. Germline V lookup: CDR1 SGHAT, CDR2 FQNNGV. The CDR3 spells CASSLVFPSLMVATNEKLFF. CDR3 DNA: TGTGCCAGCAGCTTAGTTTTCCCCTCGTTGATGGTTGCAACTAATGAAAAACTGTTTTTT.